This T cell receptor (beta chain) was captured by sequencing in a study of shared clonotypes between healthy human individuals. CDR1 and CDR2 from the germline V gene are SGDLS and YYNGEE. V was clipped by 2 bases and J by 0 bases; unmatched bases: 9. The CDR3 has 17 residues. Sequencing was performed with immunoSEQ multiplex PCR; in TCRdb, only in-frame clones are kept and a portion is missing. Found here are about 2.2 million clones, about 93% of them singletons; the top ten hold roughly 1.8%. Positive CCR7 selection of CD45RO-negative cells yielded the naive CD8 cells, and terminally differentiated effector memory CD45RA+ cells were excluded.

This TCR derives from a man aged 18 to 35 in good health. Some clones in this sample may be carry-over from other donors' samples. The V gene is TRBV9, the J gene TRBJ1-2; TRBD1 matches 8 bases. Sequencing was done on a sample of naive CD8+ T cells from PBMCs. In nucleotides, the CDR3 is TGTGCCAGCAGCGTGGGTGACAGGGGACCCGCTAACTATGGCTACACCTTC. This translates into CASSVGDRGPANYGYTF.